This T cell receptor (beta chain) was identified during a study of monozygotic twins with inflammatory bowel disease. Findings and limits, study-wide: Versus healthy twins, IBD patients showed fewer clonotypes shared with others, especially with disease activity. Among IBD patients, TCRbeta diversity (inverse Simpson) was lower than in healthy co-twins.

Germline-derived CDR1 and CDR2 are SGHRS and YFSETQ. CDR3 length: 13 residues. TCRdb derives one entry per CDR3 protein from the 5' RACE reads, leaving out DNA. The listing contains approximately 340,000 distinct CDR3 sequences. On this clonotype itself: No antigen is known for it.

This sequence originates from a human donor with ulcerative colitis or Crohn's disease, or a healthy co-twin of an affected twin (not recorded which). The chain carries TRBV5-1 and TRBJ1-4. Material: blood. CDR3 sequence reads: CASSSGTDEKLFF.